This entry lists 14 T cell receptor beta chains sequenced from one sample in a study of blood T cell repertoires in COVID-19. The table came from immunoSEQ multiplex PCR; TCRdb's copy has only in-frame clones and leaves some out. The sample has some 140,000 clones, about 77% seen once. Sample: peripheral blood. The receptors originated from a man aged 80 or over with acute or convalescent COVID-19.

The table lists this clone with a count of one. CDR3 sequence (DNA): TGTGCCAGCAGTTTATCGAGTAGCGGGGGAAAATACAATGAGCAGTTCTTC. Translated: CASSLSSSGGKYNEQFF. The rearrangement uses TRBV27 and TRBJ2-1, with TRBD2 matching 9 bases. Germline trimming cut 0 bases from V and 4 bases from J; bases unmatched to any gene: 7. The length of the CDR3 is 17 residues. Germline CDR1 is MNHEY and CDR2 is SMNVEV (reference sequence).

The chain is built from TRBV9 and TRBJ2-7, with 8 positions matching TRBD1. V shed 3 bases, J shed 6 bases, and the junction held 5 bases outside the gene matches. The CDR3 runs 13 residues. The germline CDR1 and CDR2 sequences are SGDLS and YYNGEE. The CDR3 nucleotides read TGTGCCAGCAGCGCCGGACAGGGTGGCGAGCAGTACTTC. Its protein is CASSAGQGGEQYF. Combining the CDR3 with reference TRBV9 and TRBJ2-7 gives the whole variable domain DSGVTQTPKHLITATGQRVTLRCSPRSGDLSVYWYQQSLDQGLQFLIQYYNGEERAKGNILERFSAQQFPDLHSELNLSSLELGDSALYFCASSAGQGGEQYFGPGTRLTVT.

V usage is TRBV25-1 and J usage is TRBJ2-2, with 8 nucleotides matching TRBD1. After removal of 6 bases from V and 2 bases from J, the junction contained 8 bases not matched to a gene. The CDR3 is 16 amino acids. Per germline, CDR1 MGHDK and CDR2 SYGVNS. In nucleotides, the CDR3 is TGTGCCAGCAGAAAATCAGGGGGCCTAAACACCGGGGAGCTGTTTTTT. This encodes CASRKSGGLNTGELFF.

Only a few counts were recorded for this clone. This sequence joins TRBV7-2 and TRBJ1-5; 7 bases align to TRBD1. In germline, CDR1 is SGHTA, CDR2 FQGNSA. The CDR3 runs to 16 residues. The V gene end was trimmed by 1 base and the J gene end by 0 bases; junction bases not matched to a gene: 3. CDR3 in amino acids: CASSLGQGISNQPQHF. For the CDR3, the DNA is TGTGCCAGCAGCTTAGGACAGGGCATTAGCAATCAGCCCCAGCATTTT.

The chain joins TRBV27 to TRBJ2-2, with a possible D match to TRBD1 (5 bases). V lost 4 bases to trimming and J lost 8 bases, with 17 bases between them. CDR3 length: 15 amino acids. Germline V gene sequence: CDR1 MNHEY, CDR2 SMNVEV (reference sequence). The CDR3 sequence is CASSWWTTTPGELFF. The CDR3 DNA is TGTGCCAGCAGTTGGTGGACAACTACGCCGGGGGAGCTGTTTTTT.

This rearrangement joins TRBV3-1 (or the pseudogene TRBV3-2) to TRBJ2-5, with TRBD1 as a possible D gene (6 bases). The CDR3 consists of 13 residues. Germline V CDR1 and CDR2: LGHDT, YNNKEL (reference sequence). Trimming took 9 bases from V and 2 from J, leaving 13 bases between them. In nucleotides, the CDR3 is TGTGCCAGTAGAGGGACACCACAAGAGACCCAGTACTTC. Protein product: CASRGTPQETQYF.

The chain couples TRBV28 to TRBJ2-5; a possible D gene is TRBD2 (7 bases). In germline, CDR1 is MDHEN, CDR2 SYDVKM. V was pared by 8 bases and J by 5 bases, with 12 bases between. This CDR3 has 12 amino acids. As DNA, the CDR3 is TGTGCCAGCGGGGGGGCGAGGGAGACCCAGTACTTC. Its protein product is CASGGARETQYF.

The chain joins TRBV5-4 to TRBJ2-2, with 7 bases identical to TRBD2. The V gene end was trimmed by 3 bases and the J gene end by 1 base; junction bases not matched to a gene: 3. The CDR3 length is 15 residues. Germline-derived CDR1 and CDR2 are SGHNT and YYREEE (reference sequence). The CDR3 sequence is CASSSQRGNTGELFF. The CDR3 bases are TGTGCCAGCAGCTCCCAGCGGGGGAACACCGGGGAGCTGTTTTTT.

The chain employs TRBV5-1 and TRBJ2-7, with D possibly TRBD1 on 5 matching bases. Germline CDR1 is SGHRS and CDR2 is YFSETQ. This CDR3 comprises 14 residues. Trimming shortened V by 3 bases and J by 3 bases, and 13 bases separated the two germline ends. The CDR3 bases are TGCGCCAGCAGCTACGGACACACCATCTACGAGCAGTACTTC. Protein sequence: CASSYGHTIYEQYF.

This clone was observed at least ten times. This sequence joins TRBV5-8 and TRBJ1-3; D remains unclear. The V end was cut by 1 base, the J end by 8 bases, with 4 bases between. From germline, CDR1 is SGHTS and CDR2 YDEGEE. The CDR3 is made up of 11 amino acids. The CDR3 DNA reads TGTGCCAGCAGCTTGTTCTACACCATATATTTT. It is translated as CASSLFYTIYF.

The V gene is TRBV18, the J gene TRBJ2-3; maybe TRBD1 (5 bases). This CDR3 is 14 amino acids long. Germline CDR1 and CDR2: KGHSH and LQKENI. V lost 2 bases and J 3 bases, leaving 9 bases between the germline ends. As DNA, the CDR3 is TGTGCCAGCTCACCAGGGGCAGGAACAGATACGCAGTATTTT. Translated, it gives CASSPGAGTDTQYF.

CDR3 bases: TGTGCCAGCAGCTACCGCAGGAACTCGAACACCGGGGAGCTGTTTTTT. Its translation: CASSYRRNSNTGELFF. The chain joins TRBV11-3 to TRBJ2-2; unclear D gene. The CDR3 is 16 amino acids. Trimming removed 4 bases at V and 0 bases at J, with 12 bases between. Germline V gene sequence: CDR1 SGHNT, CDR2 YENEEA. The full variable domain, completed using reference TRBV11-3 and TRBJ2-2, is EAGVVQSPRYKIIEKKQPVAFWCNPISGHNTLYWYLQNLGQGPELLIRYENEEAVDDSQLPKDRFSAERLKGVDSTLKIQPAELGDSAVYLCASSYRRNSNTGELFFGEGSRLTVL.

The CDR3 DNA sequence: TGTGCCAGCAGACAACGGGCGGGGGACCACAATGAGCAGTTCTTC. Protein: CASRQRAGDHNEQFF. V usage is TRBV19 and J usage is TRBJ2-1; 7 nucleotides line up with TRBD2. Germline loops: CDR1 LNHDA, CDR2 SQIVND (reference sequence). CDR3 length equals 15 residues. Germline trimming cut 9 bases from V and 5 bases from J; bases unmatched to any gene: 13.

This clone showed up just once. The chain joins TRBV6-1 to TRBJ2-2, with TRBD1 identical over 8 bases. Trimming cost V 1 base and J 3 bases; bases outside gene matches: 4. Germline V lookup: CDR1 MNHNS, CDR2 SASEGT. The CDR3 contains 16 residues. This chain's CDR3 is CASSEVDRGYTGELFF. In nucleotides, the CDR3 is TGTGCCAGCAGTGAAGTCGACAGGGGATACACCGGGGAGCTGTTTTTT.